A single TCR beta chain is shown here with its context. The antigen remains unidentified. CDR1 is MDHEN and CDR2 is SYDVKM in the germline V gene. The J segment lost 3 bases and the V segment lost 3 bases, leaving 0 bases of the junction unmatched. This CDR3 contains 13 residues. These data belong to a study of T cell responses to AZD1222 COVID-19 vaccine. Study background: Second-dose recipients at about 4 or about 12 weeks were treated as one pooled group.

Some clones are missing from TCRdb's copy, which holds only in-frame ones; the method was immunoSEQ multiplex PCR. This table holds 120,000 to 150,000 clones, 80% to 90% found once. Study-wide results and limits: CD4 TCRs covered the whole spike, strongest at regions 160-218 and 743-854.

V gene TRBV28 combines with J gene TRBJ2-7; 9 bases match TRBD2. The TCR comes from an adult in good health. The specimen comprised peripheral blood, sampled on day 0 of AZD1222 vaccination. DNA of the CDR3: TGTGCCAGCAGTTTGACTAGCGGCTACGAGCAGTACTTC. Translation gives CASSLTSGYEQYF.